These T cell receptor beta chains were read from a single sample in a study of OX40 agonist ivuxolimab in advanced cancers. Assay used: immunoSEQ multiplex PCR; TCRdb lists only in-frame clones, some missing. Here the sample spans approximately 82,000 clones, over 80% being singletons. The sample here was CD4+ or CD8+ T cells sorted from blood, taken in a trial of the OX40 agonist ivuxolimab. Source of these receptors: an adult with an advanced solid tumor such as melanoma, head and neck, liver or kidney cancer. The CDR3 runs from the conserved cysteine through the conserved F or W. Fields, in order: V gene, J gene, D gene, clone size, CDR3 DNA, CDR3 protein. The D gene is left open where the match is weak. Clone size is not always given. Where it is, it says once, few, many or a class for expanded clones.

V: TRBV5-1
J: TRBJ2-7
D: TRBD2
size: once
DNA: TGCGCCAGCAGCCGATTTTCGTCGCGGGAGTACGAGCAGTACTTC
CDR3: CASSRFSSREYEQYF

V: TRBV2
J: TRBJ1-2
D: TRBD1
size: NA
DNA: TGTGCCAGCAGCCCCGAAGCGGGGGGCAGGGGGGGCTATGGCTACACCTTC
CDR3: CASSPEAGGRGGYGYTF

V: TRBV2
J: TRBJ2-2
D: NA
size: NA
DNA: TGTGCCAGCATCGGCGGCACGAACACCGGGGAGCTGTTTTTT
CDR3: CASIGGTNTGELFF

V: TRBV7-8
J: TRBJ1-1
D: NA
size: NA
DNA: TGTGCCAGCAGCTTATTGGGGGGATTGAGGAACACTGAAGCTTTCTTT
CDR3: CASSLLGGLRNTEAFF

V: TRBV27
J: TRBJ1-2
D: TRBD1
size: NA
DNA: TGTGCCAGCAGTTTCGGACAGGGTGGCTATGGCTACACCTTC
CDR3: CASSFGQGGYGYTF

V: TRBV27
J: TRBJ1-2
D: NA
size: NA
DNA: TGTGCCAGCAGAAAACTCGGGGGGAGCTATGGCTACACCTTC
CDR3: CASRKLGGSYGYTF

V: TRBV30
J: TRBJ1-1
D: TRBD1
size: NA
DNA: TGTGCCTGGGGACAGGGGGTCAGGATGAACACTGAAGCTTTCTTT
CDR3: CAWGQGVRMNTEAFF

V: TRBV5-6
J: TRBJ1-6
D: TRBD1
size: NA
DNA: TGTGCCAGCAGCCCCGGAAGGACAGGGAGGGAGGCCCTCCACTTT
CDR3: CASSPGRTGREALHF

V: TRBV28
J: TRBJ2-5
D: TRBD1
size: NA
DNA: TGTGCCAGCAGTTTATTACAGGGGGAAGAGACCCAGTACTTC
CDR3: CASSLLQGEETQYF

V: TRBV19
J: TRBJ1-1
D: TRBD1
size: NA
DNA: TGTGCCAGTACTAAGGACAGGGTAAGGACTGAAGCTTTCTTT
CDR3: CASTKDRVRTEAFF

V: TRBV7-7
J: TRBJ2-5
D: TRBD2
size: NA
DNA: TGTGCCAGCAGCTTAGCTAGCGGGAGAAAAGAGACCCAGTACTTC
CDR3: CASSLASGRKETQYF

V: TRBV11-2
J: TRBJ2-1
D: TRBD2
size: NA
DNA: TGTGCCAGCAGCTCAAGACTAGCGGGAGGGGGCAATGAGCAGTTCTTC
CDR3: CASSSRLAGGGNEQFF

V: TRBV5-4
J: TRBJ1-4
D: NA
size: NA
DNA: TGTGCCAGCAGCCCTAGGGGTGATCAGGAAAAACTGTTTTTT
CDR3: CASSPRGDQEKLFF

V: TRBV5-6
J: TRBJ1-4
D: NA
size: NA
DNA: TGTGCCAGCAGCTTGGCTGGGGGCCGGGGAAATGAAAAACTGTTTTTT
CDR3: CASSLAGGRGNEKLFF

V: TRBV6-1
J: TRBJ1-1
D: TRBD1
size: NA
DNA: TGTGCCAGCACGAGGGGGCGTGAGGCCACTGAAGCTTTCTTT
CDR3: CASTRGREATEAFF

V: TRBV19
J: TRBJ2-5
D: TRBD2
size: NA
DNA: TGTGCCAGTAGTAGGACTAGCGGGGTTTGGGAGACCCAGTACTTC
CDR3: CASSRTSGVWETQYF

V: TRBV5-1
J: TRBJ2-2
D: TRBD1
size: NA
DNA: TGCGCCAGCAGCCCCTACGGACAGGGAGCCACCGGGGAGCTGTTTTTT
CDR3: CASSPYGQGATGELFF

V: TRBV2
J: TRBJ2-7
D: TRBD1
size: NA
DNA: TGTGCCAGCAGTGCATCCACAGGGGGCTACGAGCAGTACTTC
CDR3: CASSASTGGYEQYF

V: TRBV5-1
J: TRBJ2-3
D: TRBD2
size: NA
DNA: TGCGCCAGCAGTCCTAGCGGAACTTACACAGATACGCAGTATTTT
CDR3: CASSPSGTYTDTQYF

V: TRBV6-1
J: TRBJ1-1
D: NA
size: once
DNA: TGTGCCAGCAGCACCTCGAGGAACACTGAAGCTTTCTTT
CDR3: CASSTSRNTEAFF

V: TRBV5-8
J: TRBJ1-5
D: TRBD1
size: once
DNA: TGTGCCAGCAGCCCTCGGGACAGGCCCAATCAGCCCCAGCATTTT
CDR3: CASSPRDRPNQPQHF

V: TRBV6-1
J: TRBJ2-7
D: NA
size: NA
DNA: TGTGCCAGCAGTTCCCTAGGGACGACACTTTACGAGCAGTACTTC
CDR3: CASSSLGTTLYEQYF

V: TRBV7-9
J: TRBJ2-2
D: NA
size: NA
DNA: TGTGCCAGCAGCTTCAGACAGGTGAACACCGGGGAGCTGTTTTTT
CDR3: CASSFRQVNTGELFF

V: TRBV10-2
J: TRBJ1-1
D: TRBD1
size: NA
DNA: TGCGCCAGCCACAGACAGGGGTTTAACACTGAAGCTTTCTTT
CDR3: CASHRQGFNTEAFF

V: TRBV7-2
J: TRBJ2-4
D: NA
size: NA
DNA: TGTGCCAGCAGCGCAGGCAGTGGAAACATTCAGTACTTC
CDR3: CASSAGSGNIQYF

V: TRBV2
J: TRBJ1-1
D: NA
size: NA
DNA: TGTGCCAGCAGGACAGTGAACACTGAAGCTTTCTTT
CDR3: CASRTVNTEAFF